Listed below are T cell receptor beta chains from one sample, sequenced in a study of cytomegalovirus exposure and HLA in healthy donors. The protocol was immunoSEQ multiplex PCR, while the TCRdb copy is restricted to in-frame clones and leaves out a portion. Of approximately 77,000 clones listed, 75% to 80% are singletons. The material sequenced was PBMCs. The origin of the receptors is a man aged 35 to 55 in good health and CMV-seronegative. The CDR3 runs from the conserved cysteine through the conserved F or W. D genes are given only for firm matches. Some rows have no size entry. The others give once, few or many, or a class for an expanded clone.

J gene,V gene,D gene,clone size,CDR3 DNA,CDR3 protein
TRBJ1-1,TRBV19,TRBD1,few,TGTGCCAGTAGTAGGGGACAGGGTGTAATGAACACTGAAGCTTTCTTT,CASSRGQGVMNTEAFF
TRBJ2-1,TRBV7-6,NA,NA,TGTGCCAGCAGCTTAGGGGCGGGGTTAAGCTCCTACAATGAGCAGTTCTTC,CASSLGAGLSSYNEQFF
TRBJ2-1,TRBV7-8,TRBD2,few,TGTGCCAGCAGCTCGAATTTAGCGGGAGGTGAGAATGAGCAGTTCTTC,CASSSNLAGGENEQFF
TRBJ2-7,TRBV6-5,NA,NA,TGTGCCAGCAGTTACAGGCAGGGGAGCTCCTACGAGCAGTACTTC,CASSYRQGSSYEQYF
TRBJ2-3,TRBV10-1,NA,NA,TGCGCCAGCAGTAGTGGACAGTCCCAGAGCACAGATACGCAGTATTTT,CASSSGQSQSTDTQYF
TRBJ1-2,TRBV5-6,NA,NA,TGTGCCAGCAGCTTGCTCGGTACAGGGCATGGCTACACCTTC,CASSLLGTGHGYTF
TRBJ1-3,TRBV7-2,TRBD1,NA,TGTGCCAGCAGTTCAGACAGGGGGGGAAACACCATATATTTT,CASSSDRGGNTIYF
TRBJ1-5,TRBV19,NA,NA,TGTGCCAGTACTCAAAGTCAGGGGACCCTCAATCAGCCCCAGCATTTT,CASTQSQGTLNQPQHF
TRBJ2-5,TRBV25-1,TRBD2,NA,TGTGCCAGCAGTGGGTTAGCGGGGGAGACCCAGTACTTC,CASSGLAGETQYF
TRBJ1-2,TRBV14,NA,NA,TGTGCCAGCAGCCTAAAGAGTCTACCAGGGGATGGCTACACCTTC,CASSLKSLPGDGYTF
TRBJ2-7,TRBV5-1,NA,few,TGCGCCAGCAGCGTTAATCCTGCGGGGAGCTCCTACGAGCAGTACTTC,CASSVNPAGSSYEQYF
TRBJ1-5,TRBV19,TRBD1,NA,TGTGCCAGTAGTATTGACAGGGGAAAGCAGCCCCAGCATTTT,CASSIDRGKQPQHF
TRBJ1-3,TRBV7-2,TRBD1,NA,TGTGCCAGCAGCCAACAGGGGAGGCTAATCTCTGGAAACACCATATATTTT,CASSQQGRLISGNTIYF
TRBJ2-5,TRBV5-1,NA,NA,TGCGCCAGCAGCTTAGGGGGGGTAGTCCAAGAGACCCAGTACTTC,CASSLGGVVQETQYF
TRBJ2-3,TRBV19,TRBD2,NA,TGTGCCAGTAGTATTCCTAGCGGGGGAGCAGATACGCAGTATTTT,CASSIPSGGADTQYF
TRBJ2-2,TRBV7-8,TRBD2,NA,TGTGCCAGCAGCTACCCTCGGACTAGCCCAGACACCGGGGAGCTGTTTTTT,CASSYPRTSPDTGELFF
TRBJ1-3,TRBV5-1,NA,NA,TGCGCCAGCAGCACAGGAGCGGGCACGAACACCATATATTTT,CASSTGAGTNTIYF
TRBJ2-3,TRBV5-1,NA,NA,TGCGCCAGCAGCGGAGTAGCGAGGGGGTCCCGGGATACGCAGTATTTT,CASSGVARGSRDTQYF
TRBJ2-2,TRBV9,NA,NA,TGTGCCAGCAGCGTAGTTCAGGGCTCGAACACCGGGGAGCTGTTTTTT,CASSVVQGSNTGELFF
TRBJ1-1,TRBV30,NA,NA,TGTGCCTGGGGACAGATGAACACTGAAGCTTTCTTT,CAWGQMNTEAFF
TRBJ2-7,TRBV7-9,TRBD1,NA,TGTGCCAGCAGCTCCCCGGACAGGGGATCCTACGAGCAGTACTTC,CASSSPDRGSYEQYF
TRBJ2-6,TRBV19,TRBD1,NA,TGTGCCGCCGGACAGGGCTATAGCTCTGGGGCCAACGTCCTGACTTTC,CAAGQGYSSGANVLTF
TRBJ1-1,TRBV13,NA,few,TGTGCCAGCAGCTCATCTGGGGGGGCTGAAGCTTTCTTT,CASSSSGGAEAFF
TRBJ2-7,TRBV5-1,NA,NA,TGCGCCAGCAGCCCAGGGCCTAGAAGCGAGCAGTACTTC,CASSPGPRSEQYF
TRBJ1-5,TRBV28,NA,NA,TGTGCCAGCAGTTTTTTATCTAGGAATCAGCCCCAGCATTTT,CASSFLSRNQPQHF
TRBJ2-6,TRBV25-1,NA,few,TGTGCCAGCAGTGGAGGAGCTGGGGCCAACGTCCTGACTTTC,CASSGGAGANVLTF
TRBJ2-2,TRBV10-3,TRBD2,NA,TGTGCCATCAGTCCGGGACTAGCAAAAACCGGGGAGCTGTTTTTT,CAISPGLAKTGELFF
TRBJ1-2,TRBV28,TRBD1,NA,TGTGCCAGCAGTTTTGTCCGGGACAGGGGACATGGCTACACCTTC,CASSFVRDRGHGYTF
TRBJ1-5,TRBV7-2,NA,NA,TGTGCCAGCAGCTCCAGGGTCGGGCAGCCCCAGCATTTT,CASSSRVGQPQHF
TRBJ1-2,TRBV28,NA,NA,TGTGCCAGCAGTTTATCCAGGGTCTATGGCTACACCTTC,CASSLSRVYGYTF
TRBJ1-2,TRBV28,TRBD1,NA,TGTGCCAGCAGTCCGACAGGGTTCTATGGCTACACCTTC,CASSPTGFYGYTF